This entry lists 22 T cell receptor beta chains sequenced from one sample in a study of blood T cells in healthy people across ages (dated by TCRdb to about 2015). Library preparation used 5' RACE. Reads for this sample came from an Illumina HiSeq 2500. A second about 7 to 12 cycle PCR used a sample-barcoded 5' primer and a J-beta primer mix. The public reads were run again by TCRdb, first through fastp at Q25 and then through MiXCR, and only productive beta chains were kept. Records with the same CDR3 protein are collapsed into one entry carrying the most frequent genes and DNA. This sample is represented by roughly 680,000 distinct CDR3 sequences; more than 45% of them were singletons. The ten largest clones add up to approximately 13% of the sample. The material sequenced was blood. The receptors come from a woman aged 80 or over in good health.

This clonotype was seen more than once but under ten times. V usage is TRBV28 and J usage is TRBJ1-1, with D possibly matching TRBD1 (6 bases). V shed 3 bases and J shed 11 bases, with 13 bases lying between them. Per the germline V gene, CDR1 is MDHEN and CDR2 is SYDVKM. CDR3 length: 12 amino acids. The CDR3 spells CASSLGGRDAFF. CDR3 in DNA: TGTGCCAGCAGTTTGGGGGGCAGGGACGCTTTCTTT. The variable domain in full, with the rest retrieved from reference TRBV28 and TRBJ1-1, is DVKVTQSSRYLVKRTGEKVFLECVQDMDHENMFWYRQDPGLGLRLIYFSYDVKMKEKGDIPEGYSVSREKKERFSLILESASTNQTSMYLCASSLGGRDAFFGQGTRLTVV.

In this sample, this clonotype turned up a few times. The chain carries TRBV28 and TRBJ2-1, with D perhaps TRBD2 (5 bases). Germline CDR1 MDHEN, CDR2 SYDVKM. The length of the CDR3 is 14 residues. Trimming shortened V by 4 bases and J by 5 bases, and 12 bases separated the two germline ends. This CDR3 is CASSWSSTHNEQFF. Here the CDR3 DNA reads TGTGCCAGCAGTTGGTCTAGCACCCACAATGAGCAGTTCTTC.

This clonotype was seen only once. The chain couples TRBV3-1 to TRBJ2-7; 14 bases fit TRBD2. Judging by the DNA end, TRBJ2-5 fits better; the J call may be wrong. This CDR3 has 16 residues. The germline CDR1 and CDR2 sequences are LGHDT and YNNKEL (reference sequence). This CDR3 reads CASSRGTSGRGQTQYF. The CDR3 region has the DNA TGTGCCAGCAGCCGAGGGACTAGCGGGAGAGGGCAGACCCAGTACTTC.

The V and J genes are TRBV7-2 and TRBJ2-1; TRBD2 matches at 7 bases. The CDR3 has 17 amino acids. V lost 0 bases and J lost 1; bases outside the gene matches: 6. Germline values: CDR1 SGHTA, CDR2 FQGNSA. The DNA for the CDR3 is TGTGCCAGCAGCTTAGCGCGGGTCGGGGGGTCCTACAATGAGCAGTTCTTC. It codes for CASSLARVGGSYNEQFF.

This chain joins TRBV6-5 and TRBJ1-1, with 8 bases matching TRBD1. V lost 2 bases and J lost 6; bases outside the gene matches: 5. CDR3 length: 14 amino acids. Germline V gene data show CDR1 as MNHEY and CDR2 as SVGAGI. CDR3 region: CASSYRQGRPEAFF. The CDR3, as DNA: TGTGCCAGCAGTTACCGACAGGGGAGGCCTGAAGCTTTCTTT.

This chain connects TRBV25-1 to TRBJ2-7, with no clear D. The CDR3 contains 11 residues. Germline CDR1 is MGHDK and CDR2 is SYGVNS. The V end lost 3 bases, the J end lost 6 bases, and 6 bases lay between the germline ends. For the CDR3, the DNA is TGTGCCAGCAGTGAGTCCGGCGAGCAGTACTTC. It specifies CASSESGEQYF.

This clonotype was found many times. V and J are TRBV3-1 and TRBJ2-5; 15 bases are shared with TRBD2. The length of the CDR3 is 15 residues. V dropped 6 bases and J dropped 2; count of bases not matched to a gene: 1. CDR1 and CDR2 from the germline V gene are LGHDT and YNNKEL (reference sequence). The CDR3 sequence: CASRGLAGGQETQYF. Written as DNA, the CDR3 is TGTGCCAGCAGGGGACTAGCGGGGGGACAAGAGACCCAGTACTTC.

The V call is TRBV2, the J call TRBJ2-3, with D possibly TRBD2 on 6 matching bases. CDR1 SNHLY and CDR2 FYNNEI come from the germline V gene. The CDR3 runs to 13 residues. Deletions cut 7 bases from V and 0 bases from J, with 8 bases between. The chain's CDR3 is CASKGTSTDTQYF. The CDR3 DNA sequence: TGTGCCAGCAAGGGGACTAGCACAGATACGCAGTATTTT.

As for this clonotype: A single base separates this from a much larger clone, so it may be a read error. The V call is TRBV5-1, the J call TRBJ2-3; tentatively, D is TRBD1 or TRBD2 (5 bases each). V lost 10 bases and J 0 bases, leaving 12 bases between the germline ends. The CDR3 contains 13 residues. Germline V gives CDR1 SGHRS, CDR2 YFSETQ. The CDR3 reads CAGSGPSTDTQYF. As DNA, the CDR3 is TGCGCCGGTTCGGGACCGAGCACAGATACGCAGTATTTT.

V usage is TRBV10-3 and J usage is TRBJ2-1; D is perhaps TRBD1 or TRBD2 (5 bases each). Germline V CDR1 and CDR2: ENHRY, SYGVKD. Trimming stripped 6 bases from V and 3 bases from J, with 12 bases between. There are 14 residues in the CDR3. The CDR3 reads CAIRRDGSYNEQFF. CDR3 bases: TGTGCCATCAGACGGGACGGAAGCTACAATGAGCAGTTCTTC.

The CDR3 nucleotides are TGCGCCAGCAGCCAAGAGAGGGGGCGCATAATGGGCCTCAGAAACTATGGCTACACCTTC. This gives the protein CASSQERGRIMGLRNYGYTF. The V and J genes are TRBV4-1 and TRBJ1-2; 7 bases are a match to TRBD1. CDR3 size: 20 residues. Germline CDR1 MGHRA, CDR2 YSYEKL. With 0 bases clipped from V and 2 bases from J, the junction kept 18 bases outside the gene matches.

Note on this clonotype: Given a much more abundant clone one base away, this may be a read error. The CDR3 is CSARTGSGADTQYF. CDR3 in DNA: TGCAGTGCTAGGACCGGGAGTGGCGCAGATACGCAGTATTTT. The V and J genes are TRBV20-1 and TRBJ2-3, with D maybe TRBD2 (6 bases). The germline gives CDR1 DFQATT, CDR2 SNEGSKA (reference sequence). Deletions cut 3 bases from V and 4 bases from J, with 14 bases between. The CDR3 runs to 14 residues.

This clonotype was seen many times. The chain combines TRBV10-2 with TRBJ2-7; TRBD1 aligns across 9 bases. This CDR3 is built from 14 residues. Losses at the gene ends were 7 bases for V and 6 bases for J; bases not matched to a gene: 10. CDR1 is WSHSY and CDR2 is SAAADI in the germline V gene. CDR3 in amino acids: CASTEGTGPLEQYF. The CDR3 bases are TGCGCCAGCACAGAAGGGACAGGGCCCCTCGAGCAGTACTTC.

The rearrangement links TRBV16 to TRBJ1-5, with 7 bases lining up with TRBD1. Germline V CDR1 and CDR2: KGHSY, FQNENV. The CDR3 sequence is 15 residues long. The V segment lost 2 bases and the J segment 3 bases; nucleotides outside the gene matches: 4. CDR3 coding DNA: TGTGCCAGCAGCCAACTCGGACAGGTCAATCAGCCCCAGCATTTT. It codes for CASSQLGQVNQPQHF.

This clonotype was recorded once. CDR3 in DNA: TGTGCCAGCAGCGTAGAGGGGACTAGCGGGGGTATGGCAGATACGCAGTATTTT. Amino acid sequence: CASSVEGTSGGMADTQYF. The chain carries TRBV9 and TRBJ2-3; 14 nucleotides agree with TRBD2. Germline V lookup: CDR1 SGDLS, CDR2 YYNGEE. Trimming took 0 bases from V and 4 from J; bases not matched to a gene: 7. The CDR3 length is 18 residues.

This clonotype came up once. This chain uses TRBV10-3 with TRBJ2-5; 9 bases agree with TRBD1. Germline CDR1 is ENHRY and CDR2 is SYGVKD. The CDR3 runs to 13 residues. V lost 10 bases and J lost 4; bases outside the gene matches: 7. CDR3: CATWDRVGETQYF. CDR3 nucleotides: TGTGCCACCTGGGACAGGGTCGGAGAGACCCAGTACTTC.

This clonotype has at least ten counts. The genes are TRBV29-1 and TRBJ2-1; D may be TRBD2 (5 bases). The CDR3 consists of 14 residues. Germline V gene lookup returns CDR1 SQVTM and CDR2 ANQGSEA. The V end lost 2 bases, the J end lost 6 bases, and 14 bases lay between the germline ends. In nucleotides, the CDR3 is TGCAGCGTTGAACAAAGCGGACTCGGCAATGAGCAGTTCTTC. This translates into CSVEQSGLGNEQFF.

The chain combines TRBV28 with TRBJ2-4, with 8 bases aligning to TRBD2. The J call may not be correct, given that the DNA end is closer to TRBJ2-7. The germline gives CDR1 MDHEN, CDR2 SYDVKM. CDR3 length: 18 residues. This chain's CDR3 is CASSFLLAAKVKSYEQYF. CDR3 DNA: TGTGCCAGCAGTTTCCTACTAGCGGCTAAGGTGAAGTCCTACGAGCAGTACTTC.

The CDR3 is CAWSPPVTGANVLTF. The CDR3 DNA reads as TGTGCCTGGAGCCCTCCGGTGACGGGGGCCAACGTCCTGACTTTC. The chain has TRBV30 and TRBJ2-6, with no clear D. Germline assignment: CDR1 GTSNPN and CDR2 SVGIG (reference sequence). The CDR3 sequence is 15 residues long. Trimming left V 3 bases short and J 4 bases short, with 13 bases between.

The chain has TRBV18 and TRBJ2-7; 10 bases agree with TRBD1. Germline lookup yields CDR1 KGHSH and CDR2 LQKENI. J gave up 0 bases and V 3 bases, and 2 bases lay outside the gene matches. There are 15 residues in the CDR3. The CDR3, as DNA: TGTGCCAGCTCACCCGGACAGGGGGTCTCCTACGAGCAGTACTTC. The encoded protein is CASSPGQGVSYEQYF. The full variable domain, completed using reference TRBV18 and TRBJ2-7, is NAGVMQNPRHLVRRRGQEARLRCSPMKGHSHVYWYRQLPEEGLKFMVYLQKENIIDESGMPKERFSAEFPKEGPSILRIQQVVRGDSAAYFCASSPGQGVSYEQYFGPGTRLTVT.

The table lists this clonotype with many counts. V is TRBV24-1 and J is TRBJ2-1; unclear D gene. Germline V CDR1 and CDR2: KGHDR, SFDVKD. The CDR3 covers 12 residues. V was clipped by 0 bases and J by 10 bases, with 6 bases between them. CDR3 sequence: CATSDLEAEQFF. The DNA of the CDR3 is TGTGCCACCAGTGATTTGGAGGCAGAGCAGTTCTTC.

As regards this clonotype: A clone one base away is much larger, so this may be a read error. This chain connects TRBV28 to TRBJ2-5; 10 bases map to TRBD2. The CDR3 runs 16 residues. The ends lost 5 bases at V and 11 bases at J; junction bases unmatched: 17. The V gene's germline CDR1 is MDHEN and CDR2 SYDVKM. CDR3 amino acids: CASSLQRGGLHNEQYF. The CDR3 region has the DNA TGTGCCAGCAGTCTTCAGCGGGGGGGCCTGCACAATGAGCAGTACTTC.